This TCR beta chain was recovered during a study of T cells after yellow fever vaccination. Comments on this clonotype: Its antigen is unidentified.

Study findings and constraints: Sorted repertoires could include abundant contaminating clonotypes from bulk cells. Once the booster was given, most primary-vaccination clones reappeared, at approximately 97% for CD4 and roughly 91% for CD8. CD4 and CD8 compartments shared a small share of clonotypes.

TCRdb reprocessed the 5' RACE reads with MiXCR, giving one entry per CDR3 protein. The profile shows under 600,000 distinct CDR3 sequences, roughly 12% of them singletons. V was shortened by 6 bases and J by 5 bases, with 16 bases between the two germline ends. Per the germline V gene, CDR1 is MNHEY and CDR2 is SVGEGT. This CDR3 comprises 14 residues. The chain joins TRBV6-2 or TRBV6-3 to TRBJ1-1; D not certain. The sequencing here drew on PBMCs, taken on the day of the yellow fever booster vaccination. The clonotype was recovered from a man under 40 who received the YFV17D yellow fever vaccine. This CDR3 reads CASRFAGGWTEAFF. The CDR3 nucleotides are TGTGCCAGCAGGTTCGCCGGCGGGTGGACTGAAGCTTTCTTT.